What follows are 6 T cell receptor beta chains derived from one specimen sequenced in a study of cytomegalovirus exposure and HLA in healthy donors. Here immunoSEQ multiplex PCR was the method, and the copy in TCRdb shows in-frame clones only, minus some. This sample carries about 200,000 clones, around 84% of them seen once, and the ten largest clones take around an eighth. Sample: PBMCs. All receptors derive from a woman aged 30 to 39 in good health and CMV-seropositive.

The count of this clone is one. The J gene is TRBJ1-2, the V gene TRBV5-1; D might be TRBD1 (6 bases). V was shortened by 2 bases and J by 4 bases, with 12 bases between the two germline ends. The germline CDR1 and CDR2 sequences are SGHRS and YFSETQ. CDR3 length: 14 residues. The CDR3 DNA reads as TGCGCCAGCAGCTTAGGGGGGGATTCCTATGGCTACACCTTC. It specifies CASSLGGDSYGYTF.

The rearrangement links TRBV5-1 to TRBJ2-1; D not resolved. The CDR3 loop spans 18 amino acids. Germline CDR1 is SGHRS and CDR2 is YFSETQ. Trimming removed 4 bases from V and 4 bases from J, with 24 bases in between. Here the CDR3 DNA reads TGCGCCAGCAGCCCCGGTCTGACACCCACCCCGTCATACAATGAGCAGTTCTTC. Encoded protein: CASSPGLTPTPSYNEQFF.

The table lists this clone with a few counts. The chain carries TRBV6-5 and TRBJ1-5; a weak D match, TRBD1 (6 bases). The CDR3 sequence is 13 residues long. Germline loops: CDR1 MNHEY, CDR2 SVGAGI. The ends were cut back, 6 bases at V and 7 bases at J, with 13 bases in the middle. CDR3 in DNA: TGTGCCAGCAGCCTTGACAGGACCCAGCCCCAGCATTTT. It codes for CASSLDRTQPQHF.

The rearrangement links TRBV6-1 to TRBJ1-1, with D tentatively TRBD1 (6 bases). Trimming left V 7 bases short and J 6 bases short, with 12 bases between. Germline V gives CDR1 MNHNS, CDR2 SASEGT. The CDR3 contains 12 residues. Written as DNA, the CDR3 is TGTGCCAGCAAAAGGGGGAGGGCTGAAGCTTTCTTT. It yields the protein CASKRGRAEAFF.

V usage is TRBV11-2 and J usage is TRBJ1-1, with a weak D call TRBD1 (5 bases). V was cut by 3 bases and J by 1 base, with 12 bases left in between. Germline V gene data show CDR1 as SGHAT and CDR2 as FQNNGV. This CDR3 contains 15 residues. Written as DNA, the CDR3 is TGTGCCAGCAGCTTCCAGGGATTGAGGAACACTGAAGCTTTCTTT. This gives the protein CASSFQGLRNTEAFF.

In regard to this clone: This sample includes further DNA sequences coding for the same CDR3. The gene calls are TRBV7-9 and TRBJ1-1, with 7 bases identical to TRBD1. The CDR3 is made up of 14 amino acids. J was trimmed by 1 base and V by 5 bases; bases with no gene match: 4. Per germline, CDR1 SEHNR and CDR2 FQNEAQ (reference sequence). The CDR3 DNA is TGTGCCAGCAGCCTCGGGACAGCGAACACTGAAGCTTTCTTT. This gives the protein CASSLGTANTEAFF.